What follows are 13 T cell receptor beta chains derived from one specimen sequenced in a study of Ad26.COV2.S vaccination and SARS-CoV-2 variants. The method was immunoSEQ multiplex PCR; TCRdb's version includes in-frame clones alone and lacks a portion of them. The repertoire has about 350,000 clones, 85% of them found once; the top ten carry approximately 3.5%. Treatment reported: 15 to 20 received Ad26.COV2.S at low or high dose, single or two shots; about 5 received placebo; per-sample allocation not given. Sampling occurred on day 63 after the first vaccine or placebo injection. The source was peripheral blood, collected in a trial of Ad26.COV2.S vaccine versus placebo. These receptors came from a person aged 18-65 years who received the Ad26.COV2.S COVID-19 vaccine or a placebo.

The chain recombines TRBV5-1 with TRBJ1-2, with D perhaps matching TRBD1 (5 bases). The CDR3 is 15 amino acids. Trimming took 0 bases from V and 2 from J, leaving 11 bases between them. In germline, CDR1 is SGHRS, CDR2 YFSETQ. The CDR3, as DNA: TGCGCCAGCAGCTTGGTCCCGGGGCCAAACTATGGCTACACCTTC. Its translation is CASSLVPGPNYGYTF. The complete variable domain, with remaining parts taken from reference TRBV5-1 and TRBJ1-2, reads KAGVTQTPRYLIKTRGQQVTLSCSPISGHRSVSWYQQTPGQGLQFLFEYFSETQRNKGNFPGRFSGRQFSNSRSEMNVSTLELGDSALYLCASSLVPGPNYGYTFGSGTRLTVV.

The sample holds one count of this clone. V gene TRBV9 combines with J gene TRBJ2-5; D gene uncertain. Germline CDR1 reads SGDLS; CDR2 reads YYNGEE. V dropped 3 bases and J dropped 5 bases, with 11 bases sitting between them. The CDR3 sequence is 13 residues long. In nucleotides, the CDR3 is TGTGCCAGCAGCGCCCCTCTTGGGGAGACCCAGTACTTC. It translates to CASSAPLGETQYF.

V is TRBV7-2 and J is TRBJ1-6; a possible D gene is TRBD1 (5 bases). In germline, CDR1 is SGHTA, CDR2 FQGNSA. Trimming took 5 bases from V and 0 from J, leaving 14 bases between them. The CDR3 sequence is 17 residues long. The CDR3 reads CASSPKDKSSYNSPLHF. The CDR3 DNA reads TGTGCCAGCAGCCCCAAGGACAAGAGCTCCTATAATTCACCCCTCCACTTT. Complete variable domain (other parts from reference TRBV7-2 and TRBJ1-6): GAGVSQSPSNKVTEKGKDVELRCDPISGHTALYWYRQSLGQGLEFLIYFQGNSAPDKSGLPSDRFSAERTGGSVSTLTIQRTQQEDSAVYLCASSPKDKSSYNSPLHFGNGTRLTVT.

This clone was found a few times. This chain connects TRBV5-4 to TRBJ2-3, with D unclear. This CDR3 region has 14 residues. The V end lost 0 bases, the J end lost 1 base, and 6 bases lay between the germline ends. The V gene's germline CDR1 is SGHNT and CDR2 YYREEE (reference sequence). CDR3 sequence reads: CASSLEVRTDTQYF. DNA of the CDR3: TGTGCCAGCAGCTTGGAGGTCCGCACAGATACGCAGTATTTT.

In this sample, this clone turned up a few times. In DNA, the CDR3 is TGCGCCAGCAGCTTGGAGGGACTAGCGAGGGCAGATACGCAGTATTTT. Its protein product is CASSLEGLARADTQYF. The rearrangement uses TRBV5-1 and TRBJ2-3, with 10 bases aligning to TRBD2. CDR3 length: 16 residues. V was clipped by 0 bases and J by 4 bases; unmatched bases: 5. The V gene's germline CDR1 is SGHRS and CDR2 YFSETQ.

CDR3 sequence reads: CSAMSRRREKLFF. DNA of the CDR3: TGCAGCGCTATGAGTAGGCGGAGGGAAAAACTGTTTTTT. The V gene is TRBV29-1, the J gene TRBJ1-4, with unresolved D. Trimming stripped 7 bases from V and 8 bases from J, with 17 bases between. CDR1 and CDR2 from the germline V gene are SQVTM and ANQGSEA. The CDR3 spans 13 residues.

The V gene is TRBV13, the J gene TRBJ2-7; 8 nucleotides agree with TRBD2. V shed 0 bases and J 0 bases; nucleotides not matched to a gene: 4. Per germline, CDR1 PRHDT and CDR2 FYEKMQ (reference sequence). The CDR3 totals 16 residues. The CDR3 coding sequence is TGTGCCAGCAGCTTAGGGGCTAGCGGGTACTCCTACGAGCAGTACTTC. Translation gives CASSLGASGYSYEQYF.

The CDR3 here is CAWRRRMGGGEKLFF. The CDR3 DNA follows: TGTGCCTGGAGGAGGAGGATGGGGGGGGGCGAAAAACTGTTTTTT. The rearrangement uses TRBV30 and TRBJ1-4; D is perhaps TRBD1 (6 bases). Per the germline V gene, CDR1 is GTSNPN and CDR2 is SVGIG (reference sequence). The ends were cut back, 3 bases at V and 8 bases at J, with 19 bases in the middle. The CDR3 totals 15 residues.

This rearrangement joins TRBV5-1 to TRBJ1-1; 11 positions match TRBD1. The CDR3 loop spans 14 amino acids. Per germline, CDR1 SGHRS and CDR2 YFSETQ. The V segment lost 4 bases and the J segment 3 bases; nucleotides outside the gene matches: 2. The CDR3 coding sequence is TGCGCCAGCAGCAGGGACAGGGGGGACACTGAAGCTTTCTTT. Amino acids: CASSRDRGDTEAFF.

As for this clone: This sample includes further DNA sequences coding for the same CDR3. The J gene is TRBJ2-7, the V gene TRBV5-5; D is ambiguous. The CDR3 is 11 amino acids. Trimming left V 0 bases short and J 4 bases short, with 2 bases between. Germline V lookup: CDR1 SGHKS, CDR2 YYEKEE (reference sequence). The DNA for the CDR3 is TGTGCCAGCAGCTTGGGATACGAGCAGTACTTC. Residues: CASSLGYEQYF.

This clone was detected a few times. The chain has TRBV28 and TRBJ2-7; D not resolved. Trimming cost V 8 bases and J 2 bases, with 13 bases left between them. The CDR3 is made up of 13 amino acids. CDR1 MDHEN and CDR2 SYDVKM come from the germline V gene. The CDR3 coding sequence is TGTGCCAGCCTTGCGGATGATCCCTACGAGCAGTACTTC. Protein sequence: CASLADDPYEQYF. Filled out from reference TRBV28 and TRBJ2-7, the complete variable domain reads DVKVTQSSRYLVKRTGEKVFLECVQDMDHENMFWYRQDPGLGLRLIYFSYDVKMKEKGDIPEGYSVSREKKERFSLILESASTNQTSMYLCASLADDPYEQYFGPGTRLTVT.

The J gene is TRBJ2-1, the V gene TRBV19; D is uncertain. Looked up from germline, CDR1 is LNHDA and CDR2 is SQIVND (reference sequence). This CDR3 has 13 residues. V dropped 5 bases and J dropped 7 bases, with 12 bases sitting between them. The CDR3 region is CASSLGVPNEQFF. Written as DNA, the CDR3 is TGTGCCAGTAGTTTAGGCGTTCCTAATGAGCAGTTCTTC.

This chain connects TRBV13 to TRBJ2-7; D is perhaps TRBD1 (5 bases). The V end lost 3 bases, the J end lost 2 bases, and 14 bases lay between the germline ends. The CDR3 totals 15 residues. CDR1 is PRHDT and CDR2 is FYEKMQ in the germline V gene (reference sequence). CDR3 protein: CASSFGTGETYEQYF. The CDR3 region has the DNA TGTGCCAGCAGCTTCGGCACAGGCGAAACCTACGAGCAGTACTTC.